The source of this T cell receptor (beta chain) is a study of response to subunit inactivated influenza vaccine. TCRdb reprocessed the RT-PCR reads via MiXCR and lists one record per CDR3 protein. This table holds about 800,000 distinct CDR3 sequences, approximately 22% found once. As for this clonotype: Antigen unknown.

General observations from the study: Authors suggested each seasonal influenza vaccination recruits few new T cells.

This CDR3 has 13 amino acids. With 5 bases removed from V and 5 bases from J, the gap between germline ends came to 9 bases. Germline values: CDR1 MNHNS, CDR2 SASEGT. Sequences were derived from PBMCs from blood, sampled 5 days after vaccination. This sequence originates from a man aged 50 to 59 who received an inactivated influenza vaccine. This chain uses TRBV6-1 with TRBJ1-4, with no clear D. The CDR3 loop is CASSPRRNEKLFF. The CDR3 DNA is TGTGCCAGCAGTCCCCGCCGGAATGAAAAACTGTTTTTT.